The 32 T cell receptor beta chains reported below all come from one sample, sequenced in a study of T cells after posttransplantation cyclophosphamide. The data were produced by immunoSEQ multiplex PCR, yet TCRdb's version contains in-frame clones alone and is incomplete. This repertoire holds more than 9,000 clones, and none appear only once. Cyclophosphamide on days +3 and +4 followed busulfan-fludarabine conditioning and a marrow graft. Sequencing used PBMCs, obtained after allogeneic stem cell transplant with posttransplant cyclophosphamide. The receptors here all came from a female patient in her 40s who received an allogeneic stem cell transplant from a related donor, was CMV-positive, and had no GVHD. The graft donor may have given rise to some T cells.

This clone was counted at least ten times. The genes are TRBV7-3 and TRBJ2-6, with D perhaps matching TRBD2 (6 bases). CDR1 is SGHTA and CDR2 is FQGTGA in the germline V gene. Trimming removed 0 bases at V and 2 bases at J, with 14 bases between. This CDR3 comprises 18 residues. In DNA, the CDR3 is TGTGCCAGCAGCTTAACATGGGGAGGAGGGACTGGGGCCAACGTCCTGACTTTC. Protein: CASSLTWGGGTGANVLTF.

The sample holds a few counts of this clone. This chain joins TRBV6-1 and TRBJ1-5; no firm D call. Looked up from germline, CDR1 is MNHNS and CDR2 is SASEGT. There are 14 residues in the CDR3. V was clipped by 4 bases and J by 2 bases, with 9 bases between them. The CDR3 here is CASSAYLGNQPQHF. CDR3 coding DNA: TGTGCCAGCAGTGCCTATTTGGGCAATCAGCCCCAGCATTTT.

This clone has a count of ten or more. The J gene is TRBJ2-2, the V gene TRBV5-5; D unresolved. Trimming pared 0 bases from V and 0 bases from J, leaving 3 bases between. This CDR3 spans 14 amino acids. CDR1 is SGHKS and CDR2 is YYEKEE in the germline V gene (reference sequence). The CDR3 nucleotides are TGTGCCAGCAGCTTGGGGCCGAACACCGGGGAGCTGTTTTTT. This codes for CASSLGPNTGELFF.

This clone was detected many times. The chain couples TRBV9 to TRBJ2-3; 14 nucleotides align to TRBD2. The V segment lost 3 bases and the J segment 2 bases; nucleotides outside the gene matches: 11. The germline V gene encodes CDR1 SGDLS and CDR2 YYNGEE. CDR3 size: 19 residues. Written as DNA, the CDR3 is TGTGCCAGCAGCGAGGGGACTAGCGGGAGCAGATTTATCACAGATACGCAGTATTTT. Its translation is CASSEGTSGSRFITDTQYF.

This clone was seen ten or more times. The rearrangement joins TRBV2 to TRBJ1-2, with 9 bases identical to TRBD1. Germline V gives CDR1 SNHLY, CDR2 FYNNEI. This CDR3 region has 14 residues. V gave up 4 bases and J gave up 7 bases; unmatched junction bases: 7. The CDR3 DNA sequence: TGTGCCAGCAGTGCCGGGACAGGGTGGTCTGGCTACACCTTC. Translating gives CASSAGTGWSGYTF.

This clone has a count of ten or more. V usage is TRBV28 and J usage is TRBJ2-5; 13 nucleotides align to TRBD2. Germline V gives CDR1 MDHEN, CDR2 SYDVKM. With 5 bases clipped from V and 0 bases from J, the junction kept 12 bases outside the gene matches. The CDR3 extends over 19 amino acids. The CDR3 nucleotides are TGTGCCAGCAGTATACTACCGGGACTAGCGGGGATAAACCAAGAGACCCAGTACTTC. Translating gives CASSILPGLAGINQETQYF.

In its sample, this clone was seen many times. This sequence joins TRBV15 and TRBJ2-5; D is perhaps TRBD1 (5 bases). Germline-derived CDR1 and CDR2 are LNHNV and YYDKDF (reference sequence). Trimming took 1 base from V and 5 from J, leaving 17 bases between them. The CDR3 is 16 residues long. The CDR3 protein is CATSRGTSREKETQYF. The CDR3 DNA is TGTGCCACCAGCAGAGGGACGAGCAGGGAAAAGGAGACCCAGTACTTC.

This clone appeared many times. The chain joins TRBV12-5 to TRBJ1-5; 10 nucleotides line up with TRBD1. This CDR3 has 13 residues. Germline assignment: CDR1 LGHNT and CDR2 FRNRAP. V shed 6 bases, J shed 7 bases, and the junction held 3 bases outside the gene matches. The CDR3 region has the DNA TGTGCTAGTGGAAAGGACAGGGGGCAGCCCCAGCATTTT. Translation: CASGKDRGQPQHF.

This clone was counted ten times or more. V is TRBV7-3 and J is TRBJ2-1, with 13 bases matching TRBD2. The CDR3 sequence is 15 residues long. J lost 7 bases, V lost 5 bases, and 5 bases had no gene match. The germline CDR1 and CDR2 sequences are SGHTA and FQGTGA. CDR3: CASSRSGLAGNEQFF. CDR3 DNA: TGTGCCAGCAGCCGATCGGGACTAGCGGGGAATGAGCAGTTCTTC.

This clone was detected many times. This sequence joins TRBV7-2 and TRBJ2-1, with D possibly matching TRBD2 (6 bases). V lost 6 bases and J 3 bases, leaving 15 bases between the germline ends. CDR3 length: 15 residues. The V gene's germline CDR1 is SGHTA and CDR2 FQGNSA. The CDR3, as DNA: TGTGCCAGCAGGGATAGGGCGGGGATCTACAATGAGCAGTTCTTC. It codes for CASRDRAGIYNEQFF.

This clone occurred many times. The rearrangement uses TRBV5-1 and TRBJ2-1, with 9 positions matching TRBD1. Germline CDR1 SGHRS, CDR2 YFSETQ. The J segment lost 5 bases and the V segment lost 5 bases, leaving 8 bases of the junction unmatched. This CDR3 comprises 15 residues. Here the CDR3 DNA reads TGCGCCAGCAGGGCCGGGACAGGGAGCCACAATGAGCAGTTCTTC. Translation: CASRAGTGSHNEQFF.

The sample holds many counts of this clone. This sequence joins TRBV19 and TRBJ1-2, with 8 positions matching TRBD1. This CDR3 comprises 14 residues. Germline V gene data show CDR1 as LNHDA and CDR2 as SQIVND (reference sequence). The V and J ends lost 5 bases and 8 bases, in that order; junction bases with no gene match: 10. The CDR3, as DNA: TGTGCCAGTAGTCGGACAGGGTCACGGTGGGGCTACACCTTC. This sequence encodes CASSRTGSRWGYTF.

This clone was observed many times. The J gene is TRBJ1-1, the V gene TRBV6-1; TRBD1 might be the D (5 bases). This CDR3 is 14 amino acids long. V shed 6 bases and J shed 0 bases, with 11 bases lying between them. Germline assignment: CDR1 MNHNS and CDR2 SASEGT. CDR3 in amino acids: CASRQAGMNTEAFF. DNA for the CDR3: TGTGCCAGCAGGCAGGCAGGGATGAACACTGAAGCTTTCTTT.

This clone has ten or more counts. The chain is built from TRBV5-1 and TRBJ2-7; D may be TRBD1 (6 bases). The V gene lost 4 bases and the J gene lost 2 bases, with 22 bases spanning the gap. The CDR3 sequence is 17 residues long. Per germline, CDR1 SGHRS and CDR2 YFSETQ. CDR3 amino acids: CASSRGIRDTRTYEQYF. CDR3 in DNA: TGCGCCAGCAGCCGCGGAATCCGGGACACCAGGACCTACGAGCAGTACTTC.

This clone was seen repeatedly, ten times or more. The chain has TRBV6-5 and TRBJ2-7; no clear D gene. Per germline, CDR1 MNHEY and CDR2 SVGAGI. V was clipped by 2 bases and J by 4 bases, with 15 bases between them. CDR3 size: 15 residues. The CDR3 DNA reads TGTGCCAGCAGTTACATGATATCCGGTCTGTACGAGCAGTACTTC. As protein: CASSYMISGLYEQYF.

This clone was counted at least ten times. The chain is built from TRBV9 and TRBJ2-5, with 7 positions matching TRBD1. This CDR3 comprises 14 residues. Germline-derived CDR1 and CDR2 are SGDLS and YYNGEE. The V and J ends lost 4 bases and 4 bases, in that order; junction bases with no gene match: 7. The CDR3 DNA follows: TGTGCCAGCAGCCCTCCGGACAGGAGAGAGACCCAGTACTTC. This gives the protein CASSPPDRRETQYF.

This clone was found many times. This chain links TRBV7-9 with TRBJ1-1, with D perhaps TRBD1 (5 bases). The germline V and J ends were trimmed by 0 bases and 4 bases, with 6 bases remaining between them. The CDR3 length is 13 residues. Germline loops: CDR1 SEHNR, CDR2 FQNEAQ (reference sequence). The CDR3 region has the DNA TGTGCCAGCAGCTTAGCCAGGGCCACTGAAGCTTTCTTT. Translation gives CASSLARATEAFF.

This clone came up many times. The chain joins TRBV5-1 to TRBJ1-5, with 7 bases that match TRBD1. CDR1 and CDR2 (germline): SGHRS, YFSETQ. J gave up 6 bases and V 0 bases, and 3 bases lay outside the gene matches. CDR3 size: 14 residues. The CDR3 loop reads CASSLGQGGQPQHF. The CDR3 DNA reads TGCGCCAGCAGCTTGGGACAGGGCGGTCAGCCCCAGCATTTT.

This clone was detected ten times or more. V is TRBV28 and J is TRBJ2-2; a weak D match, TRBD2 (6 bases). In germline, CDR1 is MDHEN, CDR2 SYDVKM. This CDR3 has 15 amino acids. V was cut by 1 base and J by 4 bases, with 10 bases left in between. This CDR3 reads CASSLSGSGTGELFF. The CDR3 DNA reads as TGTGCCAGCAGTTTATCCGGGAGTGGCACCGGGGAGCTGTTTTTT.

This clone was picked up a small number of times. The V and J genes are TRBV9 and TRBJ2-3; 10 bases are a match to TRBD1. Losses at the gene ends were 0 bases for V and 3 bases for J; bases not matched to a gene: 1. Germline V gene lookup returns CDR1 SGDLS and CDR2 YYNGEE. The CDR3 has 15 residues. In nucleotides, the CDR3 is TGTGCCAGCAGCGTAGGGACAGGGGGAACAGATACGCAGTATTTT. This sequence encodes CASSVGTGGTDTQYF.

This clone was counted a few times. The rearrangement links TRBV7-8 to TRBJ2-1, with 11 positions matching TRBD2. Germline CDR1 SGHVS, CDR2 FQNEAQ. V lost 4 bases and J lost 7; bases outside the gene matches: 9. This CDR3 is built from 16 residues. This CDR3 is CASSSSRLAGINEQFF. The CDR3 region has the DNA TGTGCCAGCAGCTCAAGCCGACTAGCGGGGATTAATGAGCAGTTCTTC.

This clone was found many times. The rearrangement joins TRBV7-9 to TRBJ2-1; TRBD2 matches at 13 bases. The CDR3 length is 15 residues. Per germline, CDR1 SEHNR and CDR2 FQNEAQ (reference sequence). J lost 9 bases, V lost 6 bases, and 8 bases had no gene match. CDR3: CASSSTGLAGVEQFF. CDR3 DNA: TGTGCCAGCAGTTCCACCGGACTAGCGGGAGTTGAGCAGTTCTTC. Full variable domain (missing parts from reference TRBV7-9 and TRBJ2-1): DTGVSQNPRHKITKRGQNVTFRCDPISEHNRLYWYRQTLGQGPEFLTYFQNEAQLEKSRLLSDRFSAERPKGSFSTLEIQRTEQGDSAMYLCASSSTGLAGVEQFFGPGTRLTVL.

This clone was seen ten or more times. The chain carries TRBV7-3 and TRBJ2-1; 8 nucleotides align to TRBD2. Germline assignment: CDR1 SGHTA and CDR2 FQGTGA. This CDR3 is 14 amino acids long. The V segment lost 4 bases and the J segment 7 bases; nucleotides outside the gene matches: 6. CDR3 sequence: CASSSSGGQNEQFF. The CDR3 nucleotides read TGTGCCAGCAGCTCGTCGGGAGGGCAAAATGAGCAGTTCTTC.

This clone has ten or more counts. V is TRBV7-2 and J is TRBJ1-5; no clear D. The ends were cut back, 3 bases at V and 4 bases at J, with 13 bases in the middle. Germline V gene lookup returns CDR1 SGHTA and CDR2 FQGNSA. This CDR3 is built from 15 residues. The CDR3 region is CASSFNAVRNQPQHF. The CDR3 DNA follows: TGTGCCAGCAGCTTTAATGCCGTTAGAAATCAGCCCCAGCATTTT.

This clone was observed many times. V and J are TRBV6-5 and TRBJ1-2; TRBD1 might be the D (6 bases). V lost 6 bases and J 8 bases, leaving 16 bases between the germline ends. Germline CDR1 is MNHEY and CDR2 is SVGAGI. The CDR3 is made up of 13 amino acids. CDR3 DNA sequence: TGTGCCAGCAGCTTCGTCCGGGACACCGGCTACACCTTC. Encoded protein: CASSFVRDTGYTF.

This clone was seen more than once but under ten times. CDR3 DNA sequence: TGCGCCAGCAGCCATCAAGGAGGGCGGGGCCTCCGGTATTTT. Translated: CASSHQGGRGLRYF. The rearrangement uses TRBV4-1 and TRBJ2-3; D is possibly TRBD2 (6 bases). Germline V gene sequence: CDR1 MGHRA, CDR2 YSYEKL. Trimming left V 3 bases short and J 14 bases short, with 21 bases between. CDR3 length equals 14 residues.

The chain couples TRBV2 to TRBJ1-4; D remains ambiguous. CDR1 is SNHLY, CDR2 FYNNEI, per germline. Trimming cost V 5 bases and J 8 bases, with 12 bases left between them. The CDR3 runs 13 residues. The CDR3 bases are TGTGCCAGCAGTCGGAGTGCGGGCGAAAAACTGTTTTTT. Translated, it gives CASSRSAGEKLFF.

This clone was counted many times. The rearrangement links TRBV28 to TRBJ1-5; D gene ambiguous. Germline loops: CDR1 MDHEN, CDR2 SYDVKM. The CDR3 sequence is 14 residues long. V dropped 6 bases and J dropped 5 bases, with 14 bases sitting between them. The CDR3, as DNA: TGTGCCAGCAGCCTCCCGGGGAAGGATCAGCCCCAGCATTTT. It translates to CASSLPGKDQPQHF. Using reference TRBV28 and TRBJ1-5 for the parts outside the CDR3, the full variable domain is DVKVTQSSRYLVKRTGEKVFLECVQDMDHENMFWYRQDPGLGLRLIYFSYDVKMKEKGDIPEGYSVSREKKERFSLILESASTNQTSMYLCASSLPGKDQPQHFGDGTRLSIL.

At least ten counts were recorded for this clone. The gene calls are TRBV19 and TRBJ2-6; maybe TRBD1 (6 bases). CDR1 is LNHDA and CDR2 is SQIVND in the germline V gene (reference sequence). The CDR3 consists of 17 residues. V was shortened by 1 base and J by 0 bases, with 10 bases between the two germline ends. DNA of the CDR3: TGTGCCAGTAGTATAGGACAGGTCCACTCTGGGGCCAACGTCCTGACTTTC. It is translated as CASSIGQVHSGANVLTF. Together with reference TRBV19 and TRBJ2-6, the CDR3 gives the full variable domain: DGGITQSPKYLFRKEGQNVTLSCEQNLNHDAMYWYRQDPGQGLRLIYYSQIVNDFQKGDIAEGYSVSREKKESFPLTVTSAQKNPTAFYLCASSIGQVHSGANVLTFGAGSRLTVL.

There are many counts of this clone. J is TRBJ2-7 and V is TRBV4-2, with a possible D match to TRBD2 (6 bases). The ends were cut back, 3 bases at V and 4 bases at J, with 7 bases in the middle. The germline V gene has CDR1 LGHNA and CDR2 YNFKEQ. The CDR3 is 12 amino acids. In nucleotides, the CDR3 is TGTGCCAGCAGCCACCGGGAGTACGAGCAGTACTTC. It encodes CASSHREYEQYF.

This clone has a count of ten or more. This rearrangement joins TRBV27 to TRBJ2-7; D may be TRBD2 (6 bases). Germline-derived CDR1 and CDR2 are MNHEY and SMNVEV (reference sequence). The CDR3 totals 16 residues. V dropped 3 bases and J dropped 2 bases, with 17 bases sitting between them. Written as DNA, the CDR3 is TGTGCCAGCAGTTTTAGTGTGGGGACTCATACCTACGAGCAGTACTTC. This translates into CASSFSVGTHTYEQYF.

This clone has ten or more counts. V gene TRBV6-5 combines with J gene TRBJ1-6; 8 nucleotides match TRBD1. V lost 4 bases and J lost 5; bases outside the gene matches: 4. Germline V gene sequence: CDR1 MNHEY, CDR2 SVGAGI. The CDR3 loop spans 15 amino acids. The CDR3 sequence: CASSSGQGHNSPLHF. The CDR3 bases are TGTGCCAGCAGTTCCGGACAGGGCCATAATTCACCCCTCCACTTT.